The clone carrying this T cell receptor (beta chain) showed up just a few times. Its antigen is still unknown. TCRdb passed the reads through MiXCR, listing each CDR3 protein once. This table holds 700,000 to 950,000 distinct CDR3 sequences, approximately 32% found once. The sample comes from a study of T cell repertoires in cytomegalovirus infection. Study background: Recently identified HLA-C-restricted CMV epitopes and well-studied HLA-B-restricted CMV epitopes were used by the study. The study's findings and limits: Clonotypes of TCR beta that were HLA-C-restricted and CMV-specific dominated the ex vivo response.

The sequenced sample was cultured CD8+ T cells from PBMCs, obtained from culture after CMV antigen stimulation. The clonotype comes from a human donor in good health (CMV status not recorded). Some clones in this sample may be carry-over from other donors' samples.

The CDR3 bases are TGTGCCAGCAGCTTTCAGGCGCCTTCTGGAAACACCATATATTTT. This translates into CASSFQAPSGNTIYF. The rearrangement joins TRBV7-9 to TRBJ1-3; no reliable D call. Germline V gene lookup returns CDR1 SEHNR and CDR2 FQNEAQ (reference sequence). Trimming pared 3 bases from V and 1 base from J, leaving 10 bases between. CDR3 length: 15 amino acids. The full variable domain, rest sourced from reference TRBV7-9 and TRBJ1-3, is DTGVSQNPRHKITKRGQNVTFRCDPISEHNRLYWYRQTLGQGPEFLTYFQNEAQLEKSRLLSDRFSAERPKGSFSTLEIQRTEQGDSAMYLCASSFQAPSGNTIYFGEGSWLTVV.